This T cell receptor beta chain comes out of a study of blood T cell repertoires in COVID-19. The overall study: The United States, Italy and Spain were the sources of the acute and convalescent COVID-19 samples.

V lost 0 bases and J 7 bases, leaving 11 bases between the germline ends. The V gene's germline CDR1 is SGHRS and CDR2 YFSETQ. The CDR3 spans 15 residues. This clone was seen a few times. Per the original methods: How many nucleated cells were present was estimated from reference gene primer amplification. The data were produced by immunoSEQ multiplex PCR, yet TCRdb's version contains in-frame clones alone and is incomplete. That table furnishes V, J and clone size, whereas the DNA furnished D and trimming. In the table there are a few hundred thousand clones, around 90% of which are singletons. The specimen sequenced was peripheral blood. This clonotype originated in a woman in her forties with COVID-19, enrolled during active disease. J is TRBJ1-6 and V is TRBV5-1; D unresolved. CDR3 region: CASSLAALSNSPLHF. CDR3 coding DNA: TGCGCCAGCAGCTTGGCCGCGTTATCCAATTCACCCCTCCACTTT. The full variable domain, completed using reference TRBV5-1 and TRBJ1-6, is KAGVTQTPRYLIKTRGQQVTLSCSPISGHRSVSWYQQTPGQGLQFLFEYFSETQRNKGNFPGRFSGRQFSNSRSEMNVSTLELGDSALYLCASSLAALSNSPLHFGNGTRLTVT.